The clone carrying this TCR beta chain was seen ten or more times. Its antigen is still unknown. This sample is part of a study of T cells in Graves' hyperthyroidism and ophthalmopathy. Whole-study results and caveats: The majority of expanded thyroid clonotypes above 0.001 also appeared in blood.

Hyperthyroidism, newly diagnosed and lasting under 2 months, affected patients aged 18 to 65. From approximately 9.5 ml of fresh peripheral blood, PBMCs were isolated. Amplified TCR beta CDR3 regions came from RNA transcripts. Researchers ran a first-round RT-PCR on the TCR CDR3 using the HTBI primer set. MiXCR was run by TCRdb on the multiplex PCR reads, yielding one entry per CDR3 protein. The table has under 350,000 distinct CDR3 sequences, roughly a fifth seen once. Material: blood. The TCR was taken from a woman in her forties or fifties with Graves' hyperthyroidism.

The CDR3 sequence is CASSRGGATEAFF. The CDR3 bases are TGTGCCAGCAGCCGCGGGGGTGCAACTGAAGCTTTCTTT. This rearrangement joins TRBV7-9 to TRBJ1-1; the D gene is possibly TRBD1 (5 bases). There are 13 residues in the CDR3. Germline CDR1 reads SEHNR; CDR2 reads FQNEAQ (reference sequence). V lost 5 bases and J lost 5, with 12 bases in between. The entire variable domain, with the rest obtained from reference TRBV7-9 and TRBJ1-1, is as follows: DTGVSQNPRHKITKRGQNVTFRCDPISEHNRLYWYRQTLGQGPEFLTYFQNEAQLEKSRLLSDRFSAERPKGSFSTLEIQRTEQGDSAMYLCASSRGGATEAFFGQGTRLTVV.